Shown below are 32 T cell receptor beta chains from a single sample sequenced in a study of Ad26.COV2.S vaccination and SARS-CoV-2 variants. TCRdb keeps only in-frame clones here, not all; method: immunoSEQ multiplex PCR. The table includes about 440,000 clones, 90% detected once. Treatment indicated: some 20 received Ad26.COV2.S at low or high dose, single or two shots; roughly 5 received placebo; per-sample allocation not given. Day 63 after the first injection of vaccine or placebo was the sampling time. Sequences were derived from peripheral blood, sampled in a trial of Ad26.COV2.S vaccine versus placebo. The origin of the receptors is a person between 18 and 65 years old who received the Ad26.COV2.S COVID-19 vaccine or a placebo.

This clone is medium-sized within its sample. This chain connects TRBV19 to TRBJ2-7; 11 nucleotides align to TRBD1. CDR1 LNHDA and CDR2 SQIVND come from the germline V gene (reference sequence). This CDR3 comprises 14 residues. The V and J ends lost 3 bases and 5 bases, in that order; junction bases with no gene match: 3. The CDR3 loop is CASSIGQGADEQYF. Here the CDR3 DNA reads TGTGCCAGTAGTATCGGACAGGGGGCTGACGAGCAGTACTTC.

V gene TRBV7-3 combines with J gene TRBJ2-1; D may be TRBD1 or TRBD2 (6 bases each). This CDR3 region has 14 residues. The ends were cut back, 2 bases at V and 8 bases at J, with 13 bases in the middle. Germline V gene sequence: CDR1 SGHTA, CDR2 FQGTGA. CDR3 amino acids: CASSLLGGLDEQFF. CDR3 DNA: TGTGCCAGCAGCTTATTGGGGGGCCTTGATGAGCAGTTCTTC.

A word on this clone: The junction and the germline gene differ at one end; a read error may be behind it. The chain employs TRBV7-7 and TRBJ2-5; D not resolved. Germline V gene sequence: CDR1 SSHAT, CDR2 FNYEAQ (reference sequence). The CDR3 spans 15 residues. The CDR3 sequence: CASSLARSAAETQYF. CDR3 coding DNA: TGTGCTAGCAGCTTAGCACGAAGCGCGGCAGAGACCCAGTACTTC.

This clone has a single count. The chain carries TRBV7-9 and TRBJ1-1, with D possibly matching TRBD1 (5 bases). V lost 3 bases and J 1 base, leaving 9 bases between the germline ends. The CDR3 is 14 amino acids. Germline V gene sequence: CDR1 SEHNR, CDR2 FQNEAQ (reference sequence). CDR3 DNA: TGTGCCAGCAGCTTGCGACAGACGAACACTGAAGCTTTCTTT. Translation: CASSLRQTNTEAFF.

The chain uses TRBV29-1 and TRBJ2-2, with 12 bases aligning to TRBD1. Per germline, CDR1 SQVTM and CDR2 ANQGSEA. After removal of 5 bases from V and 4 bases from J, the junction contained 8 bases not matched to a gene. The CDR3 spans 16 residues. The CDR3 DNA sequence: TGCAGCGTTAAGACCGGGACAGGGGGCGGCACCGGGGAGCTGTTTTTT. It encodes CSVKTGTGGGTGELFF.

V and J are TRBV20-1 and TRBJ2-3; 8 nucleotides agree with TRBD2. The germline gives CDR1 DFQATT, CDR2 SNEGSKA (reference sequence). The trim removed 3 bases at V and 1 base at J, leaving 6 bases unmatched. The CDR3 covers 15 residues. The CDR3 nucleotides are TGCAGTGCTAGTAGCGGGAAAGGGGGCACAGATACGCAGTATTTT. It is translated as CSASSGKGGTDTQYF.

CDR3 nucleotide sequence: TGTGCCAGCAGCTTAGCAGGGGATGGCGGTGAAAAACTGTTTTTT. Residues: CASSLAGDGGEKLFF. This chain joins TRBV7-2 and TRBJ1-4, with TRBD1 as a possible D gene (5 bases). The CDR3 loop spans 15 amino acids. Germline assignment: CDR1 SGHTA and CDR2 FQGNSA. The germline V and J ends were trimmed by 0 bases and 7 bases, with 12 bases remaining between them.

J is TRBJ2-7 and V is TRBV19; weak D call: TRBD1 (6 bases). The CDR3 runs to 14 residues. V lost 3 bases, J lost 3 bases, and 12 bases lay in between. Germline assignment: CDR1 LNHDA and CDR2 SQIVND (reference sequence). CDR3 sequence (DNA): TGTGCCAGTAGTATGGCGGACAGTGACTACGAGCAGTACTTC. It specifies CASSMADSDYEQYF.

V and J are TRBV15 and TRBJ2-7; 10 bases line up with TRBD2. CDR3 length: 14 residues. Trimming cost V 7 bases and J 3 bases; bases outside gene matches: 6. Germline assignment: CDR1 LNHNV and CDR2 YYDKDF (reference sequence). CDR3 protein: CATKEREGRYEQYF. As DNA, the CDR3 is TGTGCCACCAAGGAGCGGGAGGGCCGCTACGAGCAGTACTTC.

The genes are TRBV7-3 and TRBJ2-1; 9 bases are shared with TRBD2. This CDR3 is built from 15 residues. Unmatched junction bases numbered 4, after V lost 3 bases and J lost 4 bases. In germline, CDR1 is SGHTA, CDR2 FQGTGA. The chain's CDR3 is CASSFSSGEYNEQFF. Written as DNA, the CDR3 is TGTGCCAGCAGCTTTTCTAGCGGGGAATACAATGAGCAGTTCTTC.

The V gene is TRBV9, the J gene TRBJ1-3; no reliable D call. The CDR3 extends over 14 amino acids. Trimming pared 1 base from V and 1 base from J, leaving 6 bases between. The germline gives CDR1 SGDLS, CDR2 YYNGEE. The CDR3 here is CASSVQGSGNTIYF. The CDR3 coding sequence is TGTGCCAGCAGCGTACAAGGTTCTGGAAACACCATATATTTT.

The J gene is TRBJ2-2, the V gene TRBV29-1; 14 nucleotides agree with TRBD2. The CDR3 totals 15 residues. CDR1 is SQVTM and CDR2 is ANQGSEA in the germline V gene. V lost 1 base to trimming and J lost 7 bases; unmatched junction nucleotides: 2. CDR3 DNA: TGCAGCGTTGAAGGACTAGCGGGAGGGGGCGGGGAGCTGTTTTTT. This gives the protein CSVEGLAGGGGELFF.

The chain recombines TRBV19 with TRBJ1-4, with D maybe TRBD1 (6 bases). The CDR3 is made up of 14 amino acids. In germline, CDR1 is LNHDA, CDR2 SQIVND (reference sequence). V lost 6 bases, J lost 2 bases, and 10 bases lay in between. CDR3 DNA sequence: TGTGCCAGTAGAAAGGGGGTTACTAATGAAAAACTGTTTTTT. This translates into CASRKGVTNEKLFF.

The genes are TRBV5-6 and TRBJ2-6; D might be TRBD2 (6 bases). The V gene lost 5 bases and the J gene lost 0 bases, with 15 bases spanning the gap. The CDR3 loop spans 17 amino acids. CDR1 is SGHDT and CDR2 is YYEEEE in the germline V gene. The CDR3 region has the DNA TGTGCCAGCAGGATGGGACTGCTACCCTCTGGGGCCAACGTCCTGACTTTC. It codes for CASRMGLLPSGANVLTF.

Here the CDR3 DNA reads TGTGCCAGCAGTAAGGGTAGTAATGAAAAACTGTTTTTT. It is translated as CASSKGSNEKLFF. The V and J genes are TRBV9 and TRBJ1-4; D remains unclear. This CDR3 contains 13 residues. V lost 5 bases, J lost 4 bases, and 9 bases lay in between. Per the germline V gene, CDR1 is SGDLS and CDR2 is YYNGEE.

The chain is built from TRBV3-1 (or the pseudogene TRBV3-2) and TRBJ2-3; tentatively, D is TRBD2 (5 bases). The V end lost 4 bases, the J end lost 0 bases, and 11 bases lay between the germline ends. Germline CDR1 reads LGHDT; CDR2 reads YNNKEL (reference sequence). This CDR3 comprises 15 residues. The CDR3 is CASSPTISSTDTQYF. In nucleotides, the CDR3 is TGTGCCAGCAGCCCGACTATCTCGAGCACAGATACGCAGTATTTT.

This clone has just one count. J is TRBJ2-1 and V is TRBV6-4; 13 positions match TRBD2. Germline CDR1 and CDR2: MRHNA and SNTAGT. Unmatched junction bases numbered 0, after V lost 3 bases and J lost 4 bases. CDR3 length: 15 residues. CDR3 residues: CASSETSGRYNEQFF. CDR3 sequence (DNA): TGTGCCAGCAGTGAGACTAGCGGGAGGTACAATGAGCAGTTCTTC.

The chain recombines TRBV6-5 with TRBJ1-2, with D possibly TRBD1 on 6 matching bases. Germline V gene lookup returns CDR1 MNHEY and CDR2 SVGAGI. This CDR3 contains 13 residues. V lost 6 bases to trimming and J lost 5 bases, with 13 bases between them. CDR3 protein: CASSADSGYGYTF. The DNA for the CDR3 is TGTGCCAGCAGCGCGGACAGTGGGTATGGCTACACCTTC.

J is TRBJ2-7 and V is TRBV5-1; D not resolved. Germline V gene lookup returns CDR1 SGHRS and CDR2 YFSETQ. The ends were cut back, 3 bases at V and 2 bases at J, with 12 bases in the middle. The CDR3 totals 14 residues. CDR3 in DNA: TGCGCCAGCAGCTCGAAAGGAGTAACCTACGAGCAGTACTTC. Protein product: CASSSKGVTYEQYF.

CDR3 nucleotide sequence: TGCGCCAGCGGGGACTATGGCTACACCTTC. Protein sequence: CASGDYGYTF. The gene calls are TRBV4-1 and TRBJ1-2; D unresolved. V gave up 8 bases and J gave up 3 bases, with 4 bases separating them. Germline CDR1 is MGHRA and CDR2 is YSYEKL. This CDR3 has 10 amino acids.

The CDR3, as DNA: TGTGCCAGTAGTATAGATGGCGCAGCCTCTTATAGCAATCAGCCCCAGCATTTT. Translating it yields CASSIDGAASYSNQPQHF. The V and J genes are TRBV19 and TRBJ1-5; D unresolved. Germline V lookup: CDR1 LNHDA, CDR2 SQIVND (reference sequence). V dropped 0 bases and J dropped 0 bases, with 15 bases sitting between them. The CDR3 contains 18 residues.

J is TRBJ2-7 and V is TRBV28; possibly TRBD2 for D (5 bases). This CDR3 spans 13 amino acids. Germline assignment: CDR1 MDHEN and CDR2 SYDVKM. The V gene lost 6 bases and the J gene lost 2 bases, with 11 bases spanning the gap. CDR3 in amino acids: CASSLLDPYEQYF. The CDR3 DNA is TGTGCCAGCAGCCTACTAGACCCCTACGAGCAGTACTTC.

This chain joins TRBV9 and TRBJ2-7; D assignment may be TRBD1 or TRBD2 (5 bases each). Germline V CDR1 and CDR2: SGDLS, YYNGEE. The CDR3 contains 14 residues. Trimming shortened V by 2 bases and J by 3 bases, and 12 bases separated the two germline ends. CDR3 in DNA: TGTGCCAGCAGCGTTGGGGACGTCTTCTACGAGCAGTACTTC. As protein: CASSVGDVFYEQYF.

The rearrangement links TRBV6-2 or TRBV6-3 to TRBJ2-5, with TRBD2 as a possible D gene (5 bases). This CDR3 is built from 18 residues. Germline V gene sequence: CDR1 MNHEY, CDR2 SVGEGT. Trimming shortened V by 4 bases and J by 3 bases, and 24 bases separated the two germline ends. CDR3 DNA: TGTGCCAGCAGTTCGGTTGAACACCTATGGGCGGGTAAAGAGACCCAGTACTTC. The encoded protein is CASSSVEHLWAGKETQYF.

The V and J genes are TRBV7-3 and TRBJ2-1; 9 bases agree with TRBD1. The CDR3 spans 16 residues. J lost 1 base, V lost 4 bases, and 5 bases had no gene match. Germline CDR1 SGHTA, CDR2 FQGTGA. This chain's CDR3 is CASSSLGTGSYNEQFF. Here the CDR3 DNA reads TGTGCCAGCAGCTCCCTAGGGACAGGGTCCTACAATGAGCAGTTCTTC.

The gene calls are TRBV4-2 and TRBJ1-1; a possible D gene is TRBD1 (5 bases). Trimming left V 2 bases short and J 5 bases short, with 15 bases between. Germline V CDR1 and CDR2: LGHNA, YNFKEQ. The CDR3 is 15 amino acids. The CDR3 loop reads CASSQPVGGVTEAFF. Written as DNA, the CDR3 is TGTGCCAGCAGCCAACCGGTCGGGGGGGTTACTGAAGCTTTCTTT.

The chain recombines TRBV6-5 with TRBJ2-7; D unclear. Germline CDR1 and CDR2: MNHEY and SVGAGI. This CDR3 contains 13 residues. V shed 6 bases and J shed 6 bases, with 15 bases lying between them. This CDR3 is CASSDLVSGEQYF. Written as DNA, the CDR3 is TGTGCCAGCAGCGACCTGGTCTCCGGCGAGCAGTACTTC.

J is TRBJ2-5 and V is TRBV28; the D is unclear. Germline CDR1 MDHEN, CDR2 SYDVKM. The CDR3 sequence is 14 residues long. Trimming shortened V by 3 bases and J by 0 bases, and 8 bases separated the two germline ends. CDR3 coding DNA: TGTGCCAGCAGTTTTATGGGGTACCAAGAGACCCAGTACTTC. This sequence encodes CASSFMGYQETQYF.

This chain joins TRBV6-5 and TRBJ1-1; no definite D call. CDR3 length equals 13 residues. The V gene's germline CDR1 is MNHEY and CDR2 SVGAGI. The V gene lost 5 bases and the J gene lost 4 bases, with 11 bases spanning the gap. CDR3 sequence: CASSPSIRTEAFF. CDR3 in DNA: TGTGCCAGCAGTCCCTCTATACGCACTGAAGCTTTCTTT.

The chain is built from TRBV19 and TRBJ2-1; 10 bases fit TRBD2. Germline CDR1 is LNHDA and CDR2 is SQIVND (reference sequence). V shed 3 bases and J 1 base; nucleotides not matched to a gene: 6. This CDR3 spans 17 amino acids. The chain's CDR3 is CASSMRTTSGSYNEQFF. For the CDR3, the DNA is TGTGCCAGTAGTATGCGAACGACTAGCGGGTCCTACAATGAGCAGTTCTTC. The variable domain in full, completed from reference TRBV19 and TRBJ2-1, reads DGGITQSPKYLFRKEGQNVTLSCEQNLNHDAMYWYRQDPGQGLRLIYYSQIVNDFQKGDIAEGYSVSREKKESFPLTVTSAQKNPTAFYLCASSMRTTSGSYNEQFFGPGTRLTVL.

The genes are TRBV7-9 and TRBJ2-7; the match to TRBD1 covers 8 bases. The length of the CDR3 is 16 residues. Germline-derived CDR1 and CDR2 are SEHNR and FQNEAQ (reference sequence). The trim removed 1 base at V and 3 bases at J, leaving 8 bases unmatched. For the CDR3, the DNA is TGTGCCAGCAGCTTAGTAGCAGGGGGCGCGGGCTACGAGCAGTACTTC. It yields the protein CASSLVAGGAGYEQYF.

The chain is built from TRBV3-1 (or the pseudogene TRBV3-2) and TRBJ2-2, with 15 bases fitting TRBD2. The CDR3 is made up of 16 amino acids. Per germline, CDR1 LGHDT and CDR2 YNNKEL (reference sequence). The trim removed 5 bases at V and 6 bases at J, leaving 4 bases unmatched. This CDR3 reads CASSEGLAGGPGELFF. The CDR3 coding sequence is TGTGCCAGCAGCGAAGGACTAGCGGGAGGGCCCGGGGAGCTGTTTTTT.